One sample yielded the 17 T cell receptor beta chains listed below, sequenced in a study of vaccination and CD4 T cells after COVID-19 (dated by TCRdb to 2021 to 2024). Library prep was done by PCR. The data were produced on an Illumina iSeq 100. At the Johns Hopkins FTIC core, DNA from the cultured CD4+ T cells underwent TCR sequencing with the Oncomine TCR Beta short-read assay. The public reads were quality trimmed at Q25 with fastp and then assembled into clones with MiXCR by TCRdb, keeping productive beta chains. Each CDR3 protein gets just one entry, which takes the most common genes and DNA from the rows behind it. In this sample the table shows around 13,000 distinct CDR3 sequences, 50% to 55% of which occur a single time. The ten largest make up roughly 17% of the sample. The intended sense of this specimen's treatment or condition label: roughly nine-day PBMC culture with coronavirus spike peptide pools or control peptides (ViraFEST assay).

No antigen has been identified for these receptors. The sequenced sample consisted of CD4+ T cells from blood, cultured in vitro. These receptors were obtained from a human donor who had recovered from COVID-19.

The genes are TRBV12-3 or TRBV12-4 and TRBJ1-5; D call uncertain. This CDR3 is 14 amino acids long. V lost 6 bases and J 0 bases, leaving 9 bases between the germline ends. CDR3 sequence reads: CASSWGDSNQPQHF. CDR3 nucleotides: TGTGCCAGCAGCTGGGGAGATAGCAATCAGCCCCAGCATTTT.

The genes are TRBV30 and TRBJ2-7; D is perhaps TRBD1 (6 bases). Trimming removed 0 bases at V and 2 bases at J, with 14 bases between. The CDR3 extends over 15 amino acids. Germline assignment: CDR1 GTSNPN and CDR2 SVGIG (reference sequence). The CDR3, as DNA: TGTGCCTGGAGTGTACGCAGGGGCGAAACCTACGAGCAGTACTTC. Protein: CAWSVRRGETYEQYF.

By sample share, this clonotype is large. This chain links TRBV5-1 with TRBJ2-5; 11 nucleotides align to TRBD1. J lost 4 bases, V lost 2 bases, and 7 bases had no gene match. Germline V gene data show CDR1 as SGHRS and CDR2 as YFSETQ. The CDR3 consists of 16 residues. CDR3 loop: CASSLYGQGAGETQYF. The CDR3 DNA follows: TGCGCCAGCAGCTTATACGGACAGGGGGCGGGAGAGACCCAGTACTTC.

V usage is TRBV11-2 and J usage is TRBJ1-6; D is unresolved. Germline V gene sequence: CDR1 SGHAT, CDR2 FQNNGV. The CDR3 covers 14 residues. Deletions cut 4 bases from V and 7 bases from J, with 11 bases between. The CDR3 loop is CASSSNLQNSPLHF. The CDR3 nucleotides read TGTGCCAGCAGCTCAAACTTACAGAATTCACCCCTCCACTTT.

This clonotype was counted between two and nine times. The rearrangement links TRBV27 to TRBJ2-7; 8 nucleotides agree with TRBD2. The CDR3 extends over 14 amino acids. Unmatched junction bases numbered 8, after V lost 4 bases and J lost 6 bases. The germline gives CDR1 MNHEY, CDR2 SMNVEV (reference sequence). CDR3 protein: CASSSGTSSFEQYF. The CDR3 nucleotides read TGTGCCAGCAGTTCCGGGACTAGTTCGTTCGAGCAGTACTTC.

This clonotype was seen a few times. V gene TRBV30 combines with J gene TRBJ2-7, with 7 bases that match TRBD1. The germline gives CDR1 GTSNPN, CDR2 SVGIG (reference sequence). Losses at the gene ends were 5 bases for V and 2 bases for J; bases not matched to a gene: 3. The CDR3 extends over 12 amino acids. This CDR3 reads CAWGTDTYEQYF. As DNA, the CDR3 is TGTGCCTGGGGGACAGATACCTACGAGCAGTACTTC.

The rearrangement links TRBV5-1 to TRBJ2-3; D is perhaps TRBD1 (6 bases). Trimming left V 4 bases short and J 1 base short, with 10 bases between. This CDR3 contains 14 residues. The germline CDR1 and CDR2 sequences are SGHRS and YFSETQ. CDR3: CASSARQGTDTQYF. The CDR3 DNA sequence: TGCGCCAGCAGCGCCCGACAGGGCACAGATACGCAGTATTTT. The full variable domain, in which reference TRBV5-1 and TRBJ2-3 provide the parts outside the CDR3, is KAGVTQTPRYLIKTRGQQVTLSCSPISGHRSVSWYQQTPGQGLQFLFEYFSETQRNKGNFPGRFSGRQFSNSRSEMNVSTLELGDSALYLCASSARQGTDTQYFGPGTRLTVL.

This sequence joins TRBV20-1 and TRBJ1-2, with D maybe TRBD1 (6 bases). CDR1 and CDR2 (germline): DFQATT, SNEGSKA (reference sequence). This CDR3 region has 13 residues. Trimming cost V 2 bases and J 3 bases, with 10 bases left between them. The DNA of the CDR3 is TGCAGTGCTAGAAGTCAGGGGCACTATGGCTACACCTTC. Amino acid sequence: CSARSQGHYGYTF.

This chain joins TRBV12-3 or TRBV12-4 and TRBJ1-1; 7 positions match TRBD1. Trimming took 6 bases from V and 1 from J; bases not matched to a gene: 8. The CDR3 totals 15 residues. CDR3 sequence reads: CASSYTGTANTEAFF. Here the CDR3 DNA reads TGTGCCAGCAGCTATACCGGGACAGCGAACACTGAAGCTTTCTTT.

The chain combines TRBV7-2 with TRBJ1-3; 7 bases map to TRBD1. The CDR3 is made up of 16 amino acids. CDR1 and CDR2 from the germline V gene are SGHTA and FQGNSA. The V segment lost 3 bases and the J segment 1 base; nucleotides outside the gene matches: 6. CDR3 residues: CASSLHTGVSGNTIYF. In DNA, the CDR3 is TGTGCCAGCAGCTTGCACACAGGGGTATCTGGAAACACCATATATTTT.

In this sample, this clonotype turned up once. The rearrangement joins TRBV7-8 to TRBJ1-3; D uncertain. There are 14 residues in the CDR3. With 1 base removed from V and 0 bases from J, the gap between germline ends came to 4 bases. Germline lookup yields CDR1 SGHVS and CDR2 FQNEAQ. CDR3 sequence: CASSLEFSGNTIYF. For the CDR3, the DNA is TGTGCCAGCAGCTTAGAATTCTCTGGAAACACCATATATTTT.

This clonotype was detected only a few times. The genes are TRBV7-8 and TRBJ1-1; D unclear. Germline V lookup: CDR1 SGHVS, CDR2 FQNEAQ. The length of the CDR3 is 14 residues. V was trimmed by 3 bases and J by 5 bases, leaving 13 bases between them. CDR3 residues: CASSFETRRTEAFF. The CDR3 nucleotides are TGTGCCAGCAGCTTCGAGACCCGGAGAACTGAAGCTTTCTTT.

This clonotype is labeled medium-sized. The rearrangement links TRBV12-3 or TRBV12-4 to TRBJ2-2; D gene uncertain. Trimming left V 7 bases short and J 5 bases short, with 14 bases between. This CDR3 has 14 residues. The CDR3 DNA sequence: TGTGCCAGCATAAGGGAAATGGGGACCGGGGAGCTGTTTTTT. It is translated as CASIREMGTGELFF.

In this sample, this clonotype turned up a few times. CDR3 bases: TGTGCCAGCAGCCCAAGCCTGGCTCGTAGCACTGAAGCTTTCTTT. Translated, it gives CASSPSLARSTEAFF. The chain employs TRBV7-9 and TRBJ1-1, with no clear D. V shed 5 bases and J shed 4 bases, with 17 bases lying between them. Germline CDR1 and CDR2: SEHNR and FQNEAQ (reference sequence). This CDR3 is built from 15 residues.

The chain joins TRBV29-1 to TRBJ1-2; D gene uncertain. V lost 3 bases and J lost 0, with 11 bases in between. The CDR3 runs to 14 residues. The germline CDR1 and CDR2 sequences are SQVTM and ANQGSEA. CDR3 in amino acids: CSVDRLYSNYGYTF. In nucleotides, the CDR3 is TGCAGCGTTGATAGGCTTTACTCTAACTATGGCTACACCTTC.

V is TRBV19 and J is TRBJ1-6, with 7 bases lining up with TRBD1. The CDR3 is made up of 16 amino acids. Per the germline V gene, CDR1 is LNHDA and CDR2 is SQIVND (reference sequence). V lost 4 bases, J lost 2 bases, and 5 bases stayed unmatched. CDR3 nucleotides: TGTGCCAGTAGTACACAGGGGAGCACCTATAATTCACCCCTCCACTTT. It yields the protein CASSTQGSTYNSPLHF.

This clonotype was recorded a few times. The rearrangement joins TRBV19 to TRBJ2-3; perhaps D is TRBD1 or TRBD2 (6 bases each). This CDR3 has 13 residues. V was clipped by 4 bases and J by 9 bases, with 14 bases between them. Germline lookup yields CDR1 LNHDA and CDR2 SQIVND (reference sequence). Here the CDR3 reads CASSTSRRGTQYF. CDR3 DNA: TGTGCCAGTAGTACCTCCCGGAGGGGGACGCAGTATTTT.